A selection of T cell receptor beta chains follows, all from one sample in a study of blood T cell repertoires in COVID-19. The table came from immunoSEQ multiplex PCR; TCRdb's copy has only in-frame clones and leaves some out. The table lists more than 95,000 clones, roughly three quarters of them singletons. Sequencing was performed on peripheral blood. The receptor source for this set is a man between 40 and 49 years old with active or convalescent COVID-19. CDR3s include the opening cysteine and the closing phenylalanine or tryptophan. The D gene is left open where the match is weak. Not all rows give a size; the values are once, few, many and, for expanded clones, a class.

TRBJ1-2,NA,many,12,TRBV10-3,CAISELGRGYTF,TGTGCCATCAGTGAATTAGGGAGGGGCTACACCTTC
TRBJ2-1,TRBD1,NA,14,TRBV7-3,CASSLGQGIYEQFF,TGTGCCAGCAGCCTCGGACAGGGGATCTATGAGCAGTTCTTC
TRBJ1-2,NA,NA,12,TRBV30,CAWITGRDGYTF,TGTGCCTGGATTACAGGGCGGGATGGCTACACCTTC
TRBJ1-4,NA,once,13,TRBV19,CASRRTLKEKLFF,TGTGCCAGTAGAAGGACTTTGAAAGAAAAACTGTTTTTT
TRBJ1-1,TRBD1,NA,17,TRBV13,CASSTRTGADMNTEAFF,TGTGCCAGCAGCACCAGGACAGGGGCGGACATGAACACTGAAGCTTTCTTT
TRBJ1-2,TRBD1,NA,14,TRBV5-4,CASSIQQGVNGYTF,TGTGCCAGCAGCATACAACAGGGGGTAAATGGCTACACCTTC
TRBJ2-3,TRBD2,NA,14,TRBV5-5,CASNFGGGADTQYF,TGTGCCAGCAACTTTGGGGGAGGGGCAGATACGCAGTATTTT
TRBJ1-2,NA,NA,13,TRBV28,CASTERAGSSYTF,TGTGCCAGCACCGAAAGGGCAGGGTCGAGCTACACCTTC
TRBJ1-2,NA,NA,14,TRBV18,CASSPPVEGNGYTF,TGTGCCAGCTCACCACCGGTGGAGGGGAATGGCTACACCTTC
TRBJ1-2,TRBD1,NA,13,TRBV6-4,CASSVGTGRGYTF,TGTGCCAGCAGTGTGGGGACAGGGCGCGGCTACACCTTC
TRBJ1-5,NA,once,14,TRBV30,CAWDAGTWDQPQHF,TGTGCCTGGGACGCCGGGACATGGGATCAGCCCCAGCATTTT
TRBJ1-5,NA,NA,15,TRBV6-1,CASSEVVYSNQPQHF,TGTGCCAGCAGTGAAGTTGTATATAGCAATCAGCCCCAGCATTTT
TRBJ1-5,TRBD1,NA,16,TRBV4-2,CASSSAGGTVNQPQHF,TGTGCCAGCAGCTCAGCGGGTGGGACAGTCAATCAGCCCCAGCATTTT
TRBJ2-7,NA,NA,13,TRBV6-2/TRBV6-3,CASSYVRAYEQYF,TGTGCCAGCAGTTACGTCCGAGCCTACGAGCAGTACTTC
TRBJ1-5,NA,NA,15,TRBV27,CASTRAAGANQPQHF,TGTGCCAGCACCCGAGCCGCGGGCGCAAATCAGCCCCAGCATTTT
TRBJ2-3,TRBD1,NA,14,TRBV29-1,CSVGGTGSTDTQYF,TGCAGCGTGGGGGGGACAGGGAGCACAGATACGCAGTATTTT
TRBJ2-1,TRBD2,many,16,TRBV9,CASSTRTSGIGNEQFF,TGTGCCAGCAGCACCCGGACTAGCGGGATAGGCAATGAGCAGTTCTTC
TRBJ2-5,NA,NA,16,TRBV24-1,CATSYGVGSGVETQYF,TGTGCCACCAGTTACGGAGTCGGGAGTGGGGTGGAGACCCAGTACTTC
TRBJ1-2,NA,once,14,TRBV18,CASSPPGLTYGYTF,TGTGCCAGCTCACCACCGGGACTTACCTATGGCTACACCTTC
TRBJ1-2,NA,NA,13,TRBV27,CASSFSRTEGYTF,TGTGCCAGCAGTTTTTCCCGGACAGAGGGCTACACCTTC
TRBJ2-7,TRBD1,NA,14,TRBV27,CASSLQGANYEQYF,TGTGCCAGCAGTTTACAGGGGGCGAACTACGAGCAGTACTTC
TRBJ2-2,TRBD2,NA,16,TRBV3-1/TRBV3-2,CASSQRLARGTGELFF,TGTGCCAGCAGCCAAAGACTAGCGAGGGGCACCGGGGAGCTGTTTTTT
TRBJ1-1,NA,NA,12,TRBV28,CAAARLNTEAFF,TGTGCCGCAGCCAGGCTGAACACTGAAGCTTTCTTT
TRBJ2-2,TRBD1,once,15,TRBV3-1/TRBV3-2,CASSLQGLNTGELFF,TGTGCCAGCAGTTTACAGGGGTTGAACACCGGGGAGCTGTTTTTT
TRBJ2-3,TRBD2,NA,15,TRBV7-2,CASTRAGGWTDTQYF,TGTGCCAGCACCCGGGCGGGGGGGTGGACAGATACGCAGTATTTT
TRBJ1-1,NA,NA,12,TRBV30,CASLRGYTEAFF,TGTGCCTCCCTACGGGGGTACACTGAAGCTTTCTTT
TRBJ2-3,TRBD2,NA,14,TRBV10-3,CAISLAAVTDTQYF,TGTGCCATTTCACTAGCGGCAGTCACAGATACGCAGTATTTT
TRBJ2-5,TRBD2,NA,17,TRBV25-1,CASSEDALAGKSETQYF,TGTGCCAGCAGTGAAGATGCTCTAGCGGGAAAAAGTGAGACCCAGTACTTC
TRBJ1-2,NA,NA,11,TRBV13,CASSDSYGYTF,TGTGCCAGCAGCGACTCCTATGGCTACACCTTC
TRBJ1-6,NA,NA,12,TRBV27,CASSGVGSPLHF,TGTGCCAGCAGTGGAGTCGGTTCACCCCTCCACTTT
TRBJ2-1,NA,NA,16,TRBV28,CASSPSGSRPANEQFF,TGTGCCAGCAGTCCCTCCGGGTCCCGCCCGGCCAATGAGCAGTTCTTC